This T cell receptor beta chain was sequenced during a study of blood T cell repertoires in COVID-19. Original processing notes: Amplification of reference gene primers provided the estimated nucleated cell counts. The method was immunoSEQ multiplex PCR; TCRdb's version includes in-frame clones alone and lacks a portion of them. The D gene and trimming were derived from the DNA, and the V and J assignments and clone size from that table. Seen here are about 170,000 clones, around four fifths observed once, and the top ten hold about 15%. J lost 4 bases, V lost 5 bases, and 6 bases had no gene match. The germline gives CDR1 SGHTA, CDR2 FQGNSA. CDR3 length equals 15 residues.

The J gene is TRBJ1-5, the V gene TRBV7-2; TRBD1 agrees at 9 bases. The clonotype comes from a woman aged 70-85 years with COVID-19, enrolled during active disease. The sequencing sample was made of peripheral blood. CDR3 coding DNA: TGTGCCAGCAGCCCGAGCGGGACAGGGAATCAGCCCCAGCATTTT. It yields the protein CASSPSGTGNQPQHF.